One TCR beta chain is described in this entry. The CDR3 is made up of 12 amino acids. CDR1 is SGDLS, CDR2 YYNGEE, per germline. V was pared by 4 bases and J by 1 base, with 6 bases between. TCRdb's table, derived via immunoSEQ multiplex PCR, lists solely in-frame clones and lacks some. This sample has about 670,000 clones, with more than 80% found just once. The sample is drawn from a study of blood T cell repertoires in COVID-19. The overall study: Samples came from the United States, Italy and Spain, spanning acute and convalescent COVID-19. PBMCs, B-cell-depleted T cells, or T cells were the source of the cDNA or gDNA that made up the material.

The specimen was peripheral blood. The V call is TRBV9, the J call TRBJ2-7; perhaps TRBD1 as D (5 bases). This clonotype was obtained from a woman between 18 and 29 years old with acute or convalescent COVID-19. CDR3 DNA sequence: TGTGCCAGCAGCAAGGGGTCCTACGAGCAGTACTTC. It codes for CASSKGSYEQYF.